This T cell receptor (beta chain) was sequenced during a study of blood T cell repertoires in COVID-19. The overall study: The origin of the acute and convalescent COVID-19 samples was the United States, Italy and Spain. Nucleic acid was either cDNA or gDNA, and it came from T cells, B-cell-depleted T cells, or PBMCs.

This CDR3 has 13 residues. Germline V gene sequence: CDR1 MDHEN, CDR2 SYDVKM. The V gene end was trimmed by 5 bases and the J gene end by 10 bases; junction bases not matched to a gene: 10. Authors' data handling: Scientists estimated how many nucleated cells there were by amplifying reference gene primers. The data were produced by immunoSEQ multiplex PCR, yet TCRdb's version contains in-frame clones alone and is incomplete. V, J and clone size reflect that table, while D and trimming were determined from the DNA. The sample lists around 50,000 clones; about 89% were seen once. The TCR originated in a human donor in a cohort sampled during active COVID-19. What was sequenced was peripheral blood. J is TRBJ1-2 and V is TRBV28; 7 bases are shared with TRBD1. DNA for the CDR3: TGTGCCAGCAGTCCACGGACAGGTCATGCCTACACCTTC. Translated, it gives CASSPRTGHAYTF.